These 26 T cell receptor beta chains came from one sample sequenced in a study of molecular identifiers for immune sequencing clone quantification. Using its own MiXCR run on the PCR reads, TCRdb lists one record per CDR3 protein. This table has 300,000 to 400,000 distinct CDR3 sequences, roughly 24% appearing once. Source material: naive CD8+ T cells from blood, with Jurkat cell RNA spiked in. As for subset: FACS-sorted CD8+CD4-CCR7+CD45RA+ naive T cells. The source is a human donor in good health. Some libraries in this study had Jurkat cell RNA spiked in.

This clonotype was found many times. CDR3: CSVEGTDTQYF. The CDR3 DNA reads as TGCAGCGTTGAGGGCACAGATACGCAGTATTTT. V usage is TRBV29-1 and J usage is TRBJ2-3; D is undetermined. The CDR3 runs 11 residues. V was trimmed by 3 bases and J by 1 base, leaving 2 bases between them. The germline V gene encodes CDR1 SQVTM and CDR2 ANQGSEA.

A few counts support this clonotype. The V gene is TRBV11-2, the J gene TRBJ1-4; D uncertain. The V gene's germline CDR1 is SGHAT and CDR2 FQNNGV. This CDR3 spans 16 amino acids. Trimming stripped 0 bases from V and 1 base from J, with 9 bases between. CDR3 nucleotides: TGTGCCAGCAGCTTAGATAGTCCTTTAACTAATGAAAAACTGTTTTTT. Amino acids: CASSLDSPLTNEKLFF.

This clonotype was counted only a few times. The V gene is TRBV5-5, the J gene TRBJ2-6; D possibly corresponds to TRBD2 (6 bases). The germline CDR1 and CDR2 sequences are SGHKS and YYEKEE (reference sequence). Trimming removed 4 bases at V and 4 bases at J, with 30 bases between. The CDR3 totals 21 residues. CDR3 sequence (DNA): TGTGCCAGCAGCCTACTTGCGGGGCGCCTTCCCACGAGGTCCGGGGCCAACGTCCTGACTTTC. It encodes CASSLLAGRLPTRSGANVLTF.

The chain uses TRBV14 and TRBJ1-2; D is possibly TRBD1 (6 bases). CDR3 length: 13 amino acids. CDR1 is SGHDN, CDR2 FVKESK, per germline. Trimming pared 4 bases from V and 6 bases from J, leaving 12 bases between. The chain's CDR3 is CASSLGQSHGYTF. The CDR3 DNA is TGTGCCAGCAGCCTAGGACAGTCACATGGCTACACCTTC.

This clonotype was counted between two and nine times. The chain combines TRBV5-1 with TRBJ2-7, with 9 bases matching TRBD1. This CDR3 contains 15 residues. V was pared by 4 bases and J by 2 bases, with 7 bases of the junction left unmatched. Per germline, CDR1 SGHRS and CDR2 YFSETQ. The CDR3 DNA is TGCGCCAGCAGCCCACTGGGACAGGGTACCTACGAGCAGTACTTC. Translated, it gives CASSPLGQGTYEQYF.

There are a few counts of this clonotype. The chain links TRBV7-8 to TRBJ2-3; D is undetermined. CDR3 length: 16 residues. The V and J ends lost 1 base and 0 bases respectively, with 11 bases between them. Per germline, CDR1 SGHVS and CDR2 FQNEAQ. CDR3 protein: CASSLDSRSSTDTQYF. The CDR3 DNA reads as TGTGCCAGCAGCTTAGATTCGCGTTCTAGCACAGATACGCAGTATTTT.

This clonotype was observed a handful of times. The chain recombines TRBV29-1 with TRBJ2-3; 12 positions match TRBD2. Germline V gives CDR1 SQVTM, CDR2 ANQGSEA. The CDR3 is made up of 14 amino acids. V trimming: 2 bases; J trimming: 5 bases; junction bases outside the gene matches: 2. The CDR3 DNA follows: TGCAGCGTTGAACCTAGCGGGGGGGGAGATACGCAGTATTTT. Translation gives CSVEPSGGGDTQYF.

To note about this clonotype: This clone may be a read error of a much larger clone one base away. This CDR3 reads CASSQVRTGIRCEQYF. The CDR3 coding sequence is TGCGCCAGCAGCCAAGTGCGGACAGGAATCCGCTGCGAGCAGTACTTC. The chain links TRBV4-3 to TRBJ2-7; TRBD1 aligns across 7 bases. In germline, CDR1 is LGHNA, CDR2 YSLEER. Unmatched junction bases numbered 12, after V lost 1 base and J lost 6 bases. The CDR3 is 16 amino acids.

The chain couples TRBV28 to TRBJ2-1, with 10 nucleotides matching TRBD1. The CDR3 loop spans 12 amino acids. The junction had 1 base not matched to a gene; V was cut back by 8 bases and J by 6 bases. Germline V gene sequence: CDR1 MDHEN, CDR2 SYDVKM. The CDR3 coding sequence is TGTGCCAGCGGGGACAGGGGCAATGAGCAGTTCTTC. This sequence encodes CASGDRGNEQFF.

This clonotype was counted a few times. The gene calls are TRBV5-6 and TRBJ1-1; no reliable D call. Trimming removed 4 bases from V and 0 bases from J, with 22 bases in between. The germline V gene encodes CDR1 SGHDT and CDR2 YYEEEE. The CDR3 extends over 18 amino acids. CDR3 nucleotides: TGTGCCAGCAGCCTTTCCGTCTTGAGGGAGTTTGTGAACACTGAAGCTTTCTTT. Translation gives CASSLSVLREFVNTEAFF.

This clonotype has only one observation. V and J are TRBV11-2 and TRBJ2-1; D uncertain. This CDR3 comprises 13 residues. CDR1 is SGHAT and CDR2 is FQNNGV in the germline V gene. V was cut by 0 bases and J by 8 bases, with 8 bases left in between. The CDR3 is CASSLDTGYEQFF. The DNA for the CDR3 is TGTGCCAGCAGCTTAGATACTGGCTATGAGCAGTTCTTC.

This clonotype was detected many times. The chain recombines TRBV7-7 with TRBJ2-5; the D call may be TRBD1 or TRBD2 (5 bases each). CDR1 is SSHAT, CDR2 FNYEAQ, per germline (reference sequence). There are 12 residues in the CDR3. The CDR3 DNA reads TGTGCTAGCCAAGGGGACGGAGGGACCCAGTACTTC. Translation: CASQGDGGTQYF.

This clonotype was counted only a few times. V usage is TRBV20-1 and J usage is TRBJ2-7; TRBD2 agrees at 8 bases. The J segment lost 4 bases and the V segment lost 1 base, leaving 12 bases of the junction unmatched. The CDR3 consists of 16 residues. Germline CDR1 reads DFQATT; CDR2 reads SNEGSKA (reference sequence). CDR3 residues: CSARGPLAGRSYEQYF. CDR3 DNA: TGCAGTGCTAGAGGTCCTCTAGCGGGTAGGAGTTACGAGCAGTACTTC.

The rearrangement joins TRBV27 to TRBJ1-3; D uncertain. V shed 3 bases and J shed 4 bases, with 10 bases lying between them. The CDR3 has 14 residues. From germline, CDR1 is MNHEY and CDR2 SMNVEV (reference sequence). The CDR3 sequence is CASSLQAGGNTIYF. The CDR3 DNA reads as TGTGCCAGCAGTTTGCAGGCAGGCGGAAACACCATATATTTT.

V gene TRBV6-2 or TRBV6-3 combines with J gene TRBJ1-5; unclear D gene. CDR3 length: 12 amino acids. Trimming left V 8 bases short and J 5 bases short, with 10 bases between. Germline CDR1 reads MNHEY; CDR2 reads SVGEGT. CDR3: CASGIDYQPQHF. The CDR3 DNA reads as TGTGCCAGCGGCATTGATTATCAGCCCCAGCATTTT.

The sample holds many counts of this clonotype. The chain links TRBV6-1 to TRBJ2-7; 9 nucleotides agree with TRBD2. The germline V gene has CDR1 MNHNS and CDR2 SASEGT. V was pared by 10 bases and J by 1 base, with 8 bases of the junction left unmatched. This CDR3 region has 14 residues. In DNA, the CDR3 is TGTGCCACGGACTATAGCGGGGGATCCTACGAGCAGTACTTC. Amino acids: CATDYSGGSYEQYF.

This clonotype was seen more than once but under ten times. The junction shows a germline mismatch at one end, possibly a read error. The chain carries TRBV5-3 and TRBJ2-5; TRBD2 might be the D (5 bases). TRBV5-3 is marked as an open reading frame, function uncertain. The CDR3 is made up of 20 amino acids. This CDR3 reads CASSLGFIASGGHDQETQYF. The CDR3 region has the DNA TGTGCCAGCAGCTTGGGTTTTATTGCGTCGGGCGGGCACGACCAAGAGACCCAGTACTTC.

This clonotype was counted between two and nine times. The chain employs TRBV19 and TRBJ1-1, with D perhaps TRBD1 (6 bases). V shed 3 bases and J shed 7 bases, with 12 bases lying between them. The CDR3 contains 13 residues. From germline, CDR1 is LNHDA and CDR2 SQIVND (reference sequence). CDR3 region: CASSILGGNEAFF. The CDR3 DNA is TGTGCCAGTAGTATCCTAGGGGGGAATGAAGCTTTCTTT.

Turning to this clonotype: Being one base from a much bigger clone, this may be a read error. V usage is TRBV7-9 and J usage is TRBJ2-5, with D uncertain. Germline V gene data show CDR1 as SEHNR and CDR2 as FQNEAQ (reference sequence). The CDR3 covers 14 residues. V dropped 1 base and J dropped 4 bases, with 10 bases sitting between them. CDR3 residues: CASSLEANRETQYF. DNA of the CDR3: TGTGCCAGCAGCTTAGAAGCGAACCGAGAGACCCAGTACTTC.

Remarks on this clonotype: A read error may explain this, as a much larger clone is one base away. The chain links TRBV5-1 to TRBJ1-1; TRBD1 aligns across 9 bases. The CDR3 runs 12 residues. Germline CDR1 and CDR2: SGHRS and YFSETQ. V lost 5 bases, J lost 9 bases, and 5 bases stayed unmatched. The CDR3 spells CASRGQGDKAFF. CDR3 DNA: TGCGCCAGCAGGGGACAGGGCGATAAAGCTTTCTTT.

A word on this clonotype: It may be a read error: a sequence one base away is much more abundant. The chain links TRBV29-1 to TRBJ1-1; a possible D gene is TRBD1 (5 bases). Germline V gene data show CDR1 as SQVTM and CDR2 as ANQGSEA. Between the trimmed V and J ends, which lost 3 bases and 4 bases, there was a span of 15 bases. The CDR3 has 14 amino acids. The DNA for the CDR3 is TGCAGCGTTGAGAGACGGGGGATGGGCACTGAAGCTTTCTTT. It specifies CSVERRGMGTEAFF.

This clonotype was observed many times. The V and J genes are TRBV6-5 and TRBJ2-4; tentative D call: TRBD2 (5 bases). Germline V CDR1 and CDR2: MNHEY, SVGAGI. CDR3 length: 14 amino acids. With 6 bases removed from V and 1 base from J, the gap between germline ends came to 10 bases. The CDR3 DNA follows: TGTGCCAGCAGCCCGCCGGGGGCCAAAAACATTCAGTACTTC. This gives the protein CASSPPGAKNIQYF.

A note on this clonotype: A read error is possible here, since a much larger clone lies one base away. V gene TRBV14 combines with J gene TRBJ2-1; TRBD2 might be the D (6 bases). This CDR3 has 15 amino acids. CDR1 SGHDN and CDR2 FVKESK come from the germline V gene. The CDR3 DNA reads TGTGCCAGCAGCCAAGGGGGCGGGGTATACAATGAGCAGCTCTTC. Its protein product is CASSQGGGVYNEQLF.

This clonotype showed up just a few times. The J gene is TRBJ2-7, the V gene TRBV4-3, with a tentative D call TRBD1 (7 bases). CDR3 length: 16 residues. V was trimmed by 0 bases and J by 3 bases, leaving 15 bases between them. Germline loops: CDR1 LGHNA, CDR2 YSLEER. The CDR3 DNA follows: TGCGCCAGCAGCCAAGATGAGGCAGGGGGGATCTACGAGCAGTACTTC. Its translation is CASSQDEAGGIYEQYF.

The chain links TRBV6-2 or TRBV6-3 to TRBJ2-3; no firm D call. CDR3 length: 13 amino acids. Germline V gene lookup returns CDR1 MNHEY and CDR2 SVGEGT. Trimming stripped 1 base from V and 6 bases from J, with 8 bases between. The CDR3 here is CASSYLELDTQYF. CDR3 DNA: TGTGCCAGCAGTTACTTGGAGTTGGATACGCAGTATTTT.

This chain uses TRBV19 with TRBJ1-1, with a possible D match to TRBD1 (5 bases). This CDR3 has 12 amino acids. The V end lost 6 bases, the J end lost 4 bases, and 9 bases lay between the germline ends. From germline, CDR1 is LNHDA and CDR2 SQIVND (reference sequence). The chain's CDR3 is CASREGRTEAFF. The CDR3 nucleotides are TGTGCCAGTAGGGAGGGGCGCACTGAAGCTTTCTTT.